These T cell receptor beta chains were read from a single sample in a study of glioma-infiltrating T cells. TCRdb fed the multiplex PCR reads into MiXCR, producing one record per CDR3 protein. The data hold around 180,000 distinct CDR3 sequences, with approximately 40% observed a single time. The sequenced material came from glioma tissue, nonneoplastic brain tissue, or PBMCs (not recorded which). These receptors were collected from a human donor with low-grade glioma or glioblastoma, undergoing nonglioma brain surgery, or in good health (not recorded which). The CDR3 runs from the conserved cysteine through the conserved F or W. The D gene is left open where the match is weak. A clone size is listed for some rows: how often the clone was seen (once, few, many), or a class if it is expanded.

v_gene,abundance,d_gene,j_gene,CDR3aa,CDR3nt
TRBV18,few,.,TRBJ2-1,CASSPGQANNEQFF,TGTGCCAGCTCACCGGGGCAGGCGAACAATGAGCAGTTCTTC
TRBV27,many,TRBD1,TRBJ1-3,CASEATGADAAGNTIYF,TGTGCCAGCGAAGCCACAGGGGCTGACGCGGCGGGAAACACCATATATTTT
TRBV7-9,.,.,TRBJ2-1,CASSLLGRPSYNEQFF,TGTGCCAGCAGCTTACTAGGGCGGCCCTCCTACAATGAGCAGTTCTTC
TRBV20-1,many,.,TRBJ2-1,CSASSPLRATDEQFF,TGCAGTGCGAGCTCTCCCCTCAGGGCTACAGATGAGCAGTTCTTC
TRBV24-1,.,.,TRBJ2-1,CATSDLGGAYNEQFF,TGTGCCACCAGTGATTTGGGCGGCGCCTACAATGAGCAGTTCTTC
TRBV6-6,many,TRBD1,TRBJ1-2,CASSYTRQGGYTF,TGTGCCAGCAGTTACACAAGACAGGGTGGCTACACCTTC
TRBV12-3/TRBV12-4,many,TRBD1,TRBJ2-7,CASSLKGANEQYF,TGTGCCAGCAGTTTAAAGGGGGCTAACGAGCAGTACTTC
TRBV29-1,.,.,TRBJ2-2,CSVDGDKAGELFF,TGCAGCGTTGACGGGGATAAGGCCGGGGAGCTGTTTTTT
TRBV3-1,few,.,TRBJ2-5,CASSQSWNAGETQYF,TGTGCCAGCAGCCAAAGCTGGAACGCCGGAGAGACCCAGTACTTC
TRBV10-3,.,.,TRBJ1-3,CAISDTSGNTIYF,TGTGCCATCAGCGACACCTCTGGAAACACCATATATTTT
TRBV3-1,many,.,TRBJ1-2,CASSQGSGYTF,TGTGCCAGCAGTCAGGGGAGCGGCTACACCTTC
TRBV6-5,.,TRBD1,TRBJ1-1,CASINKRGQGRELEAFF,TGTGCCAGCATTAACAAAAGGGGGCAGGGCCGCGAGCTCGAAGCTTTCTTT
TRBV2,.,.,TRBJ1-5,CASSLIFNHPHHF,TGTGCCAGCAGCTTAATTTTCAATCATCCCCACCATTTT
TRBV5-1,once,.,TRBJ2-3,CASSFRERDTDTQYF,TGCGCCAGCAGCTTCCGGGAAAGAGACACAGATACGCAGTATTTT
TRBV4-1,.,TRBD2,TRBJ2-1,CAGSQVAPRLAGGGEQFF,TGCGCCGGCAGCCAAGTAGCTCCCCGGTTAGCGGGAGGCGGTGAGCAGTTCTTC